The rows below give T cell receptor beta chains drawn from one sample of a study of a mutant IDH1 vaccine in newly diagnosed glioma. Which antigens these TCRs recognize remains unknown. TCRdb's table, derived via immunoSEQ multiplex PCR, lists solely in-frame clones and lacks some. The top ten hold roughly 0.78% of the sample, which has some 80,000 clones, 85% to 90% seen once. The material sequenced was PBMCs, taken from a glioma patient whose treatment included an IDH1 peptide vaccine. The receptors here all came from a woman in her forties or fifties with glioma. Both conserved end residues are part of each CDR3. The D gene is left open where the match is weak. The size of a clone is reported for some rows only, either as once, few or many, or as a class for expanded clones.

cdr3_nt,cdr3_aa,v_call,d_call,j_call,clone_size
TGTGCCAGCAGCCTAAGGACAGGGGGCCAAGAGACCCAGTACTTC,CASSLRTGGQETQYF,TRBV11-2,TRBD1,TRBJ2-5,once
TGTGCCAGCTCCGGGACAGCGATCTACGAGCAGTACTTC,CASSGTAIYEQYF,TRBV25-1,TRBD1,TRBJ2-7,once
TGCGCCAGCACCCCGGTAGCGCCTAGCACAGATACGCAGTATTTT,CASTPVAPSTDTQYF,TRBV5-1,.,TRBJ2-3,.
TGCAGCGTTGAAGGTGGGGGCTACGAGCAGTACTTC,CSVEGGGYEQYF,TRBV29-1,.,TRBJ2-7,.
TGTGCCTGGAACCGGGACACTAGCTCCTACGAGCAGTACTTC,CAWNRDTSSYEQYF,TRBV30,.,TRBJ2-7,.
TGTGCCAGCTCACCTCAGGGGACCAATCAGCCCCAGCATTTT,CASSPQGTNQPQHF,TRBV18,.,TRBJ1-5,.
TGTGCCAGCAGCCCCGGACAGGGAGGGAACTTAGGCAATCAGCCCCAGCATTTT,CASSPGQGGNLGNQPQHF,TRBV2,TRBD1,TRBJ1-5,once
TGTGCCAGCAGCCAAGGAGGCACCTACAATGAGCAGTTCTTC,CASSQGGTYNEQFF,TRBV4-2,.,TRBJ2-1,.
TGTGCCAGCAGCTTAATGGAGAGTCTCAATCGGAACACTGAAGCTTTCTTT,CASSLMESLNRNTEAFF,TRBV13,.,TRBJ1-1,.
TGTGCCAGCAGCGTAAGAACCGGACAGGGGAGGGTAAATGAGCAGTTCTTC,CASSVRTGQGRVNEQFF,TRBV9,TRBD1,TRBJ2-1,.
TGCAGCGTTGACCGGGACACTGAAGAGACCCAGTACTTC,CSVDRDTEETQYF,TRBV29-1,.,TRBJ2-5,.
TGTGCCAGCAGTACCTTACAGGGTGGTACTGAAGCTTTCTTT,CASSTLQGGTEAFF,TRBV27,.,TRBJ1-1,.
TGTGCCAGCAGCCTGCAAGTGACAGGGGTGAGAAATGAGCAGTTCTTC,CASSLQVTGVRNEQFF,TRBV5-6,TRBD1,TRBJ2-1,.
TGTGCCAGCAGTTTAACAGGGGGCGCTAATACGCAGTATTTT,CASSLTGGANTQYF,TRBV27,TRBD1,TRBJ2-3,.
TGTGCCAGCAGCGGGACTAGCGGCACAGATACGCAGTATTTT,CASSGTSGTDTQYF,TRBV9,TRBD2,TRBJ2-3,.
TGTGCCAGCAGTTACTCCTCCAGGGGACCTGAAGCTTTCTTT,CASSYSSRGPEAFF,TRBV6-5,.,TRBJ1-1,.
TGTGCCAGCAGTTTAGGCGGGAGGGCTAGAAATGAGCAGTTCTTC,CASSLGGRARNEQFF,TRBV28,TRBD2,TRBJ2-1,.
TGCAGCGTTCGGGGAGCAGCGACGCTAGTAGATAACTATGGCTACACCTTC,CSVRGAATLVDNYGYTF,TRBV29-1,.,TRBJ1-2,.
TGCGCCAGCAGCTTGGCAAGCGGGCTCAATGAGCAGTTCTTC,CASSLASGLNEQFF,TRBV5-1,.,TRBJ2-1,few
TGTGCCAGCAGTTTAATCGTTGGACAGGGGCGGGATGGCTACACCTTC,CASSLIVGQGRDGYTF,TRBV28,TRBD1,TRBJ1-2,once
TGCAGATCAGGGGTCGCTGGCTACACCTTC,CRSGVAGYTF,TRBV20-1,.,TRBJ1-2,once
TGTGCCAGCATGCCAGGGAGCCCTGAAGCTTTCTTT,CASMPGSPEAFF,TRBV2,.,TRBJ1-1,.
TGTGCCAGCAGTGTAACAGGGGGGTATGGCTACACCTTC,CASSVTGGYGYTF,TRBV6-1,TRBD1,TRBJ1-2,.
TGTGCTAGTGGTTTTCAGGTGAGCACTGAAGCTTTCTTT,CASGFQVSTEAFF,TRBV12-5,.,TRBJ1-1,.
TGTGCCTGGAGTGTGGGAGGGACCGGGGAGCTGTTTTTT,CAWSVGGTGELFF,TRBV30,TRBD2,TRBJ2-2,.
TGTGCCAGCAGCGTTAGGACAGGGTCGGGGGAGACCCAGTACTTC,CASSVRTGSGETQYF,TRBV7-9,TRBD1,TRBJ2-5,.
TGTGCCAGCAGCTCGGACGGGAACACTGAAGCTTTCTTT,CASSSDGNTEAFF,TRBV6-1,.,TRBJ1-1,few
TGTGCCAGCACCAGCGACTGGGGCCGGGAGCTGTTTTTT,CASTSDWGRELFF,TRBV2,.,TRBJ2-2,few
TGTGCCAGCAGTTACTCGACAGGGCTGTCTGGAAACACCATATATTTT,CASSYSTGLSGNTIYF,TRBV6-5,TRBD1,TRBJ1-3,once
TGTGCCATCACCGTTCAGGGGGGGGTCACTGAAGCTTTCTTT,CAITVQGGVTEAFF,TRBV10-3,TRBD1,TRBJ1-1,.
TGCGCCAGCAGCTTGAACAGAGCTAACTATGGCTACACCTTC,CASSLNRANYGYTF,TRBV5-1,.,TRBJ1-2,.
TGTGCCTGGAGTGTAAGGGACGGTCAGCCCCAGCATTTT,CAWSVRDGQPQHF,TRBV30,.,TRBJ1-5,.
TGCGCCAGCTCGTATATCCCGACAGGTACCACAGATACGCAGTATTTT,CASSYIPTGTTDTQYF,TRBV5-1,.,TRBJ2-3,.
TGTGCCAGCAGCCCCCCCTGGGGGGGTCCCCACTCTGGAAACACCATATATTTT,CASSPPWGGPHSGNTIYF,TRBV7-9,.,TRBJ1-3,.
TGTGCCAGCAGGCCAGCAGGGGGATTCTACAATGAGCAGTTCTTC,CASRPAGGFYNEQFF,TRBV7-9,TRBD1,TRBJ2-1,.
TGTGCCAGCAGCAGGGCCTACGAGCAGTACTTC,CASSRAYEQYF,TRBV5-4,.,TRBJ2-7,once
TGTGCCAGCAGCGGGGCGGGAGCAGGCAATGAGCAGTTCTTC,CASSGAGAGNEQFF,TRBV9,TRBD2,TRBJ2-1,.
TGCGCCAGCAGCCAAGATCTAGAAGCTTTCTTT,CASSQDLEAFF,TRBV4-1,.,TRBJ1-1,.
TGTGCCAGCAGTTATCGACAGGACGCGAACACCGGGGAGCTGTTTTTT,CASSYRQDANTGELFF,TRBV28,.,TRBJ2-2,.
TGTGCCAGCCGCCTAGCGGCTAATGAAAAACTGTTTTTT,CASRLAANEKLFF,TRBV28,.,TRBJ1-4,.
TGTGCCATCAGTGAGAGGGGGGACATTCAGTACTTC,CAISERGDIQYF,TRBV10-3,.,TRBJ2-4,.
TGTGCCAGCAGTACTGACAGGATGAACACTGAAGCTTTCTTT,CASSTDRMNTEAFF,TRBV9,.,TRBJ1-1,few
TGTGCCAGCCCTAGGACAGGGGGGGGATCCTCCTACAATGAGCAGTTCTTC,CASPRTGGGSSYNEQFF,TRBV5-8,TRBD1,TRBJ2-1,.
TGTGCCAGCAGCCCCGGGACTCGAGTAAGAAACACCATATATTTT,CASSPGTRVRNTIYF,TRBV25-1,.,TRBJ1-3,.
TGTGCCAGCAGCTTAACGTCGCCAAACACTGAAGCTTTCTTT,CASSLTSPNTEAFF,TRBV7-3,.,TRBJ1-1,.
TGTGCCAGCAGTTTATCGGGAGGACAGCGAATTAACTATGGCTACACCTTC,CASSLSGGQRINYGYTF,TRBV27,.,TRBJ1-2,.
TGTGCCAGCGGGAAGCTGAACACTGAAGCTTTCTTT,CASGKLNTEAFF,TRBV19,.,TRBJ1-1,few
TGTGCCAGCAGCCTCACGCAGCGGGAGTTTTCCCATTTGACAGATACGCAGTATTTT,CASSLTQREFSHLTDTQYF,TRBV9,TRBD2,TRBJ2-3,once